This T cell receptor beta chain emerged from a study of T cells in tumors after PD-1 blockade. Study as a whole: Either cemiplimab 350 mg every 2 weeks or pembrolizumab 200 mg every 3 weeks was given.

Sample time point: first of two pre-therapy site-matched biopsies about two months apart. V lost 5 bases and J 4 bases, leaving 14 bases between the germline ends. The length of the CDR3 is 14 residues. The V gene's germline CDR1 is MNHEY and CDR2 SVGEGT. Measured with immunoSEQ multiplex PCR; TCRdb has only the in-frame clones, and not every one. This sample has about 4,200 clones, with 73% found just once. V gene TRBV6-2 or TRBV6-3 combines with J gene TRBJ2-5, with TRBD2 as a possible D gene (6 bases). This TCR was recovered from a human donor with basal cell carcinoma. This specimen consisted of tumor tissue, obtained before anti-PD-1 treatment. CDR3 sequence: CASSPRRGRETQYF. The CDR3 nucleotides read TGTGCCAGCAGTCCCCGGCGGGGTAGAGAGACCCAGTACTTC.